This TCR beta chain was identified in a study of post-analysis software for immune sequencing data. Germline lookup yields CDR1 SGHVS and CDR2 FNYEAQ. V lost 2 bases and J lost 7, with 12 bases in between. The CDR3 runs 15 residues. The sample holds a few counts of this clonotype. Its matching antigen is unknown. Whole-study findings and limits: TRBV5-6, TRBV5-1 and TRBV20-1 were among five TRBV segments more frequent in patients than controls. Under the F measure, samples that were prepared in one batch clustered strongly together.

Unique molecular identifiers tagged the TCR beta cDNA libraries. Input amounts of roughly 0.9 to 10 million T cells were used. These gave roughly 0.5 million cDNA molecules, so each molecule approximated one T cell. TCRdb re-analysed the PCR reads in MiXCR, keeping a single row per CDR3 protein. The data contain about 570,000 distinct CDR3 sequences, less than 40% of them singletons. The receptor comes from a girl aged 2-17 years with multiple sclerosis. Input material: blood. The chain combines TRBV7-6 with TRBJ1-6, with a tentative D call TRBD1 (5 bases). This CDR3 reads CASSLMGRENSPLHF. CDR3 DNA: TGTGCCAGCAGCTTAATGGGACGGGAAAATTCACCCCTCCACTTT.